This T cell receptor (beta chain) was documented in a study of T cell repertoires in cytomegalovirus infection. About the study: Through public TCR beta signatures, both CMV infection and matching HLA type were indicated.

Whole-study results and caveats: Predominance within the ex vivo response was attributable to HLA-C-restricted CMV-specific TCR beta clonotypes.

This CDR3 contains 12 residues. Trimming left V 2 bases short and J 4 bases short, with 8 bases between. Germline CDR1 is GTSNPN and CDR2 is SVGIG (reference sequence). TCRdb re-called the reads with MiXCR, one entry per CDR3 protein. This sample yields 300,000 to 400,000 distinct CDR3 sequences, of which more than 20% are seen a single time; about an eighth belongs to the top ten. About this clonotype: The antigen is undetermined.

The receptor comes from a human donor in good health (CMV status not recorded). Some clones in this sample may be carry-over from other donors' samples. The sample consisted of cultured PBMCs, taken from culture after CMV antigen stimulation. The rearrangement uses TRBV30 and TRBJ1-2; D is ambiguous. This CDR3 reads CAWSPSFYGYTF. The CDR3 bases are TGTGCCTGGAGTCCCTCATTCTATGGCTACACCTTC.